The present T cell receptor (beta chain) was sequenced within a study of shared clonotypes between healthy human individuals. The repertoire was sequenced with immunoSEQ multiplex PCR; TCRdb's copy has only in-frame clones and lacks some. Of over a million clones in the sample, over 95% were seen once. The sequenced sample consisted of naive CD4+ T cells sorted from blood. Subset indicated: CD45RA+ positively selected. This TCR came from a man younger than 45 in good health.

The chain's CDR3 is CATRGTSGYEQYF. The CDR3 DNA reads as TGTGCCACCCGGGGGACTAGCGGCTACGAGCAGTACTTC. The gene calls are TRBV28 and TRBJ2-7; 11 nucleotides agree with TRBD2. Trimming cost V 10 bases and J 3 bases; bases outside gene matches: 5. This CDR3 has 13 amino acids. Germline V gene sequence: CDR1 MDHEN, CDR2 SYDVKM. Filled out from reference TRBV28 and TRBJ2-7, the complete variable domain reads DVKVTQSSRYLVKRTGEKVFLECVQDMDHENMFWYRQDPGLGLRLIYFSYDVKMKEKGDIPEGYSVSREKKERFSLILESASTNQTSMYLCATRGTSGYEQYFGPGTRLTVT.